The clone carrying this T cell receptor (beta chain) was counted many times. Its antigen is unidentified. Clones were read by immunoSEQ multiplex PCR, and TCRdb kept only the in-frame ones, dropping some. The sample lists about 66,000 clones, around 91% occurring once. This entry comes from a study of OX40 agonist ivuxolimab in advanced cancers. General observations from the study: By week 6 at 0.1 to 3.0 mg/kg, blood CD4+ and CD8+ T cells had expanded clonally.

From germline, CDR1 is LNHDA and CDR2 SQIVND (reference sequence). The CDR3 extends over 12 amino acids. The ends were cut back, 5 bases at V and 4 bases at J, with 8 bases in the middle. The material was CD4+ or CD8+ T cells sorted from blood, obtained in a trial of the OX40 agonist ivuxolimab. This TCR was sampled from an adult with an advanced solid tumor such as melanoma, head and neck, liver or kidney cancer. J is TRBJ1-1 and V is TRBV19; D unclear. The DNA of the CDR3 is TGTGCCAGTAGTCTCGTCGGCACTGAAGCTTTCTTT. The encoded protein is CASSLVGTEAFF.